This is a list of T cell receptor beta chains from one sample in a study of blood T cell repertoires in COVID-19. Only in-frame clones appear in the TCRdb table, and some are missing; sequencing was by immunoSEQ multiplex PCR. There are approximately 75,000 clones in the sample; about 80% occur only once, and 6.9% lies in the top ten. Sequences were obtained from peripheral blood. These receptor sequences come from a man aged 25 to 40 with COVID-19, enrolled during active disease. Each CDR3 is given with its conserved first and last residue. The order of the fields is D gene, V gene, J gene, CDR3 protein. D genes are given only for firm matches.

.	TRBV5-6	TRBJ2-7	CASSLLGGASSYEQYF
TRBD1	TRBV27	TRBJ2-7	CASSPRQGASYEQYF
.	TRBV2	TRBJ2-2	CASNGAGELFF
.	TRBV24-1	TRBJ1-5	CATSPGGARQPQHF
.	TRBV28	TRBJ1-5	CASSLSSIQQPQHF
TRBD1	TRBV2	TRBJ2-7	CASSVGQGAVAQYF
TRBD1	TRBV24-1	TRBJ2-1	CATSDPRGDRGYNEQFF
.	TRBV29-1	TRBJ2-7	CSVSQDTYEQYF
TRBD1	TRBV7-8	TRBJ1-1	CASSGGQQAFF
.	TRBV28	TRBJ2-2	CASRGGRELFF
TRBD2	TRBV6-4	TRBJ2-1	CASSEGLAGNSEQFF
TRBD1	TRBV2	TRBJ1-5	CASSGQGAYQPQHF
TRBD1	TRBV11-2	TRBJ1-1	CASSLRGRFTEAFF
.	TRBV2	TRBJ1-4	CASSAEVVEKLFF
.	TRBV28	TRBJ1-2	CASSTRGGYTF
.	TRBV6-6	TRBJ1-5	CASGSGRYSNQPQHF
TRBD2	TRBV19	TRBJ2-2	CASGPSGSTGELFF
TRBD1	TRBV19	TRBJ1-5	CASSRDRVNQPQHF